A selection of T cell receptor beta chains follows, all from one sample in a study of post-analysis software for immune sequencing data. TCRdb re-called the PCR reads with MiXCR, one entry per CDR3 protein. Of 700,000 to 900,000 distinct CDR3 sequences detected, about 43% appear once; the ten largest clones hold 4.9%. Sample: blood. All receptors derive from a girl between 10 and 17 years old with multiple sclerosis. The CDR3 runs from the conserved cysteine through the conserved F or W. A D gene is named only where the DNA matches it firmly. Clone size appears in some rows only: once, few, many, or a class for an expanded clone.

V gene	D gene	J gene	clone size	CDR3 protein	CDR3 DNA
TRBV24-1	-	TRBJ2-3	-	CATSAGDTQYF	TGTGCCACCAGCGCGGGAGATACGCAGTATTTT
TRBV7-3	TRBD1	TRBJ2-5	-	CASSPGTYDRGTETQYF	TGTGCCAGCAGCCCCGGGACCTACGACAGGGGGACAGAGACCCAGTACTTC
TRBV15	TRBD1	TRBJ2-7	-	CATSSPGQGFDEQYF	TGTGCCACCAGCAGCCCGGGACAGGGGTTCGATGAGCAGTACTTC
TRBV29-1	-	TRBJ2-3	-	CSVEESGDTQYF	TGCAGCGTTGAAGAATCGGGAGACACGCAGTATTTT
TRBV27	TRBD2	TRBJ2-5	-	CASSLGVGGQETQYF	TGTGCCAGCAGTTTAGGGGTGGGAGGGCAAGAGACCCAGTACTTC
TRBV3-1	TRBD2	TRBJ2-7	few	CASSATGTSGRIKGEQYF	TGTGCCAGCAGCGCGACCGGGACTAGCGGGAGAATAAAAGGCGAGCAGTACTTC
TRBV7-6	-	TRBJ2-7	-	CASSPHGGRNSYEQYF	TGTGCCAGCAGCCCCCACGGGGGTAGGAACTCCTACGAGCAGTACTTC
TRBV24-1	-	TRBJ2-1	-	CATSDPGEEQFF	TGTGCCACCAGTGACCCAGGGGAAGAGCAGTTCTTC
TRBV12-3/TRBV12-4	TRBD2	TRBJ2-1	-	CASSVSGRPKDEQFF	TGTGCCAGCAGTGTTAGCGGGAGACCGAAGGATGAGCAGTTCTTC
TRBV3-1	TRBD2	TRBJ2-1	few	CASSLRTREQFF	TGTGCCAGCAGCCTCCGGACTAGGGAGCAGTTCTTC
TRBV20-1	-	TRBJ2-7	-	CSARPPGAPYEQYF	TGCAGTGCTCGCCCCCCAGGAGCTCCCTACGAGCAGTACTTC
TRBV7-2	-	TRBJ2-3	-	CASSLVDRADTQYF	TGTGCCAGCAGCTTAGTAGATCGGGCAGATACGCAGTATTTT
TRBV6-5	-	TRBJ2-7	-	CASSYKGRRYEQYF	TGTGCCAGCAGTTACAAGGGACGAAGATACGAGCAGTACTTC
TRBV20-1	-	TRBJ1-2	-	CSARDLREVGYGYTF	TGCAGTGCTAGAGATTTGCGGGAAGTGGGCTATGGCTACACCTTC
TRBV3-1	TRBD1	TRBJ1-1	-	CASSPKTGGYTEAFF	TGTGCCAGCAGCCCGAAGACAGGGGGCTACACTGAAGCTTTCTTT